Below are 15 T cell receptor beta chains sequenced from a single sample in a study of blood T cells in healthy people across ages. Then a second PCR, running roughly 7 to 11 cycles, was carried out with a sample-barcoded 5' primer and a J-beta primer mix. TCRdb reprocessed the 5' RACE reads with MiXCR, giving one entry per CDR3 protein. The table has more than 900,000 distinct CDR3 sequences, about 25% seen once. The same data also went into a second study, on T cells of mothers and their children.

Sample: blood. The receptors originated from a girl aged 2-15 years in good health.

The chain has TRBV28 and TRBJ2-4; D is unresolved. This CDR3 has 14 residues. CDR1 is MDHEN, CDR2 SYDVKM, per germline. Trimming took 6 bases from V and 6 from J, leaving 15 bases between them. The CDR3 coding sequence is TGTGCCAGCAGCGCTTCCCGGGTGAGAAACATTCAGTACTTC. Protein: CASSASRVRNIQYF.

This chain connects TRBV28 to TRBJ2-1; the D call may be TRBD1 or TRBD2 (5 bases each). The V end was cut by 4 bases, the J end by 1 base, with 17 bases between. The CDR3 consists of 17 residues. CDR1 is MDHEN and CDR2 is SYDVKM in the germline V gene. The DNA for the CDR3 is TGTGCCAGCAGTTCTAGGGACGGAATTACTTCCTACAATGAGCAGTTCTTC. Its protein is CASSSRDGITSYNEQFF. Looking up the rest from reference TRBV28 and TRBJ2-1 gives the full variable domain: DVKVTQSSRYLVKRTGEKVFLECVQDMDHENMFWYRQDPGLGLRLIYFSYDVKMKEKGDIPEGYSVSREKKERFSLILESASTNQTSMYLCASSSRDGITSYNEQFFGPGTRLTVL.

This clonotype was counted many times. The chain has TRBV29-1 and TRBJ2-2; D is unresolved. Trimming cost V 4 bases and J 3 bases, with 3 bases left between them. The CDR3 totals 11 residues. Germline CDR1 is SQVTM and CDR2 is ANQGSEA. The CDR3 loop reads CSVGYTGELFF. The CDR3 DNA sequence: TGCAGCGTTGGTTACACCGGGGAGCTGTTTTTT.

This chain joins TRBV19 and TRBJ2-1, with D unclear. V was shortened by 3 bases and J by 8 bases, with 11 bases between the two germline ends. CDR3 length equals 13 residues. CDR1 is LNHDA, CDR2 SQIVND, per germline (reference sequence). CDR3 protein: CASSMELPYEQFF. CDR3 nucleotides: TGTGCCAGTAGTATGGAACTCCCTTATGAGCAGTTCTTC.

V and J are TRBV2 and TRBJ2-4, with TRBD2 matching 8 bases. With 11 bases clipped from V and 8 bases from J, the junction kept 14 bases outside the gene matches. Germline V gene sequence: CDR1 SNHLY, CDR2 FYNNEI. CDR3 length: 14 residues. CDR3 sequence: CACHPRGGVDIQYF. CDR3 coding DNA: TGTGCCTGCCATCCTCGGGGGGGCGTTGACATTCAGTACTTC.

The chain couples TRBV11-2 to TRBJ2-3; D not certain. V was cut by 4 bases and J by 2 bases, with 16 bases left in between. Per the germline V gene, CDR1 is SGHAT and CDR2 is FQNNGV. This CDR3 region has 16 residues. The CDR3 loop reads CASSSHKNTYTDTQYF. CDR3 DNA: TGTGCCAGCAGCTCTCATAAAAATACCTACACAGATACGCAGTATTTT. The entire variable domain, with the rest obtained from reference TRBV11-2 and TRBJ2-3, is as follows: EAGVAQSPRYKIIEKRQSVAFWCNPISGHATLYWYQQILGQGPKLLIQFQNNGVVDDSQLPKDRFSAERLKGVDSTLKIQPAKLEDSAVYLCASSSHKNTYTDTQYFGPGTRLTVL.

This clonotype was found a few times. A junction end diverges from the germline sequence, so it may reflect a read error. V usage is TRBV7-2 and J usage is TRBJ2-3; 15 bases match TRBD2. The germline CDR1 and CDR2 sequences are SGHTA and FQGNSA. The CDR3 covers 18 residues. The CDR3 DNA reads TGTGCCAGCAGCTTCGGACTAGCGGGAGGGGCGGGGAAAGATACGCGGTATTTT. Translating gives CASSFGLAGGAGKDTRYF.

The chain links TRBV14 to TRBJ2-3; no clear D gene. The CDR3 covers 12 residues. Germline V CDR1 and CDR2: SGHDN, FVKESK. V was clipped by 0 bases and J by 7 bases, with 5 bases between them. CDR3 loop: CASSQEGNTQYF. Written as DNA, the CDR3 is TGTGCCAGCAGCCAAGAGGGAAATACGCAGTATTTT.

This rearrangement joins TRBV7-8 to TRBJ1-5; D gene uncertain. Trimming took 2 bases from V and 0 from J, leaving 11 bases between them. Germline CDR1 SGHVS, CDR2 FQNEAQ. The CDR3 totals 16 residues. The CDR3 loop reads CASSLMGPYSNQPQHF. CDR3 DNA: TGTGCCAGCAGCTTAATGGGTCCATATAGCAATCAGCCCCAGCATTTT.

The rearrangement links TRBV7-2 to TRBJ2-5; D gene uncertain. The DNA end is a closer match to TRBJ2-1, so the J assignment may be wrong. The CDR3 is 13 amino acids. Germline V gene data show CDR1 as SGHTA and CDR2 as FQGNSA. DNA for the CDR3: TGTGCCAGCAGCTTAACACCTGGCAATGAGCAGTTCTTC. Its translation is CASSLTPGNEQFF.

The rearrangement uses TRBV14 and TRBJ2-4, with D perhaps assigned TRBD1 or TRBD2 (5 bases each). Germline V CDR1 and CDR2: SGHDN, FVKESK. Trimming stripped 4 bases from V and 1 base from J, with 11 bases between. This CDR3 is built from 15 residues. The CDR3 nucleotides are TGTGCCAGCAGCCGAGGGGATGATGCCAAAAACATTCAGTACTTC. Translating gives CASSRGDDAKNIQYF.

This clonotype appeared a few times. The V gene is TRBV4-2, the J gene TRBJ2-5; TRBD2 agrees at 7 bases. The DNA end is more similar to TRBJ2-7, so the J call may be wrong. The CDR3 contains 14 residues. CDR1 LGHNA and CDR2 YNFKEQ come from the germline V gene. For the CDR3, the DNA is TGTGCCAGCAGTCATACCGGACTAGCCTACGAGCAGTACTTC. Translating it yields CASSHTGLAYEQYF.

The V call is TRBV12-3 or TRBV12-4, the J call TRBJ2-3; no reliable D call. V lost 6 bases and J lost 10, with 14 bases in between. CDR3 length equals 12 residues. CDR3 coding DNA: TGTGCCAGCAGCGATACGTCCGATGCGCAGTATTTT. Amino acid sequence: CASSDTSDAQYF.

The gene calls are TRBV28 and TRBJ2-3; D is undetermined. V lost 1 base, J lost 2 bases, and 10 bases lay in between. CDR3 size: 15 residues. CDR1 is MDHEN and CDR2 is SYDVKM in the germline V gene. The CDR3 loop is CASSLSVAPTDTQYF. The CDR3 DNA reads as TGTGCCAGCAGTTTATCTGTGGCGCCCACAGATACGCAGTATTTT.

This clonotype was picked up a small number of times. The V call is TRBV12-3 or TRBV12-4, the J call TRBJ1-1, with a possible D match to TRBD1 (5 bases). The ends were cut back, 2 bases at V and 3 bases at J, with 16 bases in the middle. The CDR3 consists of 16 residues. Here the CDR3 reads CASSLKVLGGDTEAFF. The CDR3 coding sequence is TGTGCCAGCAGTTTAAAGGTGTTAGGAGGGGACACTGAAGCTTTCTTT.